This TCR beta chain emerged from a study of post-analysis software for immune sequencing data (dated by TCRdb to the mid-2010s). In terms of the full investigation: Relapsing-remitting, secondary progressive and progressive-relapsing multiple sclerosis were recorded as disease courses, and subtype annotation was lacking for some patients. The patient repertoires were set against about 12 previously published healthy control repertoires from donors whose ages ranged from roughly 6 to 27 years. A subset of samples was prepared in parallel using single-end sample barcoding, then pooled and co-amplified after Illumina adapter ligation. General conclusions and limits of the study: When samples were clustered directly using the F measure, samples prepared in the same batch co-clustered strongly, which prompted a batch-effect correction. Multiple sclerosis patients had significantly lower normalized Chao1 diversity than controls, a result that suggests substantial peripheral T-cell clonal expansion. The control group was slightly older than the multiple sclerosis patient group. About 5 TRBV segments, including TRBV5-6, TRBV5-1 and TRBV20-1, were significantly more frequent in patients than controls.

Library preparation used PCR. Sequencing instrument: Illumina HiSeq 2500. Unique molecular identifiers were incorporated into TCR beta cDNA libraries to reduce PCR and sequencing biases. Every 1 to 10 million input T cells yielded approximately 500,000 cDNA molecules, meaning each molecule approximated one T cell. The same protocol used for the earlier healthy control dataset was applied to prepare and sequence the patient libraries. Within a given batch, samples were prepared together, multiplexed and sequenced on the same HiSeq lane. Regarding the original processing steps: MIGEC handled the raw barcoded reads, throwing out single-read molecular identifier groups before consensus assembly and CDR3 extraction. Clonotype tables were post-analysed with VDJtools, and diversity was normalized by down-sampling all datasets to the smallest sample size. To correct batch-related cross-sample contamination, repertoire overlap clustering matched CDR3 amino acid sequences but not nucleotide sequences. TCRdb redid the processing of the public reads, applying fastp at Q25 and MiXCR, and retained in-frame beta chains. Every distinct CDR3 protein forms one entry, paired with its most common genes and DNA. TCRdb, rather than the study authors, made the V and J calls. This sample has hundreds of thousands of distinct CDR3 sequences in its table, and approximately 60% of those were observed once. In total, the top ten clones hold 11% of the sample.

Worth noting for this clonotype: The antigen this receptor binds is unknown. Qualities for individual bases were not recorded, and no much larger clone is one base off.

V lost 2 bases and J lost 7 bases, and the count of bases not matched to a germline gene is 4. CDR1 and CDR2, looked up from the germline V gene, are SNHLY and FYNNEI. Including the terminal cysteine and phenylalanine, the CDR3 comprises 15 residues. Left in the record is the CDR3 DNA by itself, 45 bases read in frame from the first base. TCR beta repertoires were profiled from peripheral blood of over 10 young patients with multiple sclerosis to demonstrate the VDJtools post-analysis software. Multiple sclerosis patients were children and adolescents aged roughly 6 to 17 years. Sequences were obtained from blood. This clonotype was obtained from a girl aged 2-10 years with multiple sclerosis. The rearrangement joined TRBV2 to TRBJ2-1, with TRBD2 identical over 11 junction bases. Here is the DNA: TGTGCCAGCAGTGAACTCGGACTAGCGGGTAATGAGCAGTTCTTC. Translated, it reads CASSELGLAGNEQFF.